The following is a TCR beta chain sequence with its context. What it binds is unknown. This specimen belongs to a study of shared clonotypes between healthy human individuals. Across the whole study: Donors were a couple of women and a few men aged 18 to 49. Study results and caveats: Sampling included only blood; tissue repertoires likely differ. A generally larger estimated richness was seen in naive subsets than in memory subsets.

Samples underwent the assay at deep level. Sequenced by immunoSEQ multiplex PCR; TCRdb stores in-frame clones only, minus some. The sample consists of around 300,000 clones, around 87% of them appearing once. Germline V gene sequence: CDR1 MDHEN, CDR2 SYDVKM. The V gene lost 1 base and the J gene lost 3 bases, with 16 bases spanning the gap. There are 16 residues in the CDR3. This chain connects TRBV28 to TRBJ2-7, with D unclear. Material: memory CD8+ T cells sorted from blood. This sample's subset: CD45RO+ cells pooled with CCR7-negative TemRA cells. The clonotype comes from a man aged 18 to 30 in good health. This CDR3 reads CASSLLVGNSRYEQYF. CDR3 nucleotides: TGTGCCAGCAGTTTATTAGTCGGTAACAGCCGCTACGAGCAGTACTTC.